What follows are 8 T cell receptor beta chains derived from one specimen sequenced in a study of cytomegalovirus exposure and HLA in healthy donors listed by TCRdb under 2017. Library prep was done by the immunoSEQ multiplex PCR assay. For the multiplex PCR, a mixture combining 60 forward primers for TCR Vbeta segments and 13 reverse primers for TCR Jbeta segments was used. Held by TCRdb, this immuneACCESS table contains in-frame sequences only and omits some clones. Under half of the omission traces to an unresolved V gene where checked; the cause of the rest is unknown. The sample table includes approximately 140,000 clones. 1.5% to 1.9% of the sample lies in the top ten. The sequencing input was PBMCs. These receptors were taken from a woman between 40 and 50 years old in good health and CMV-seronegative.

V gene TRBV7-9 combines with J gene TRBJ1-3; D unresolved. Germline V gene data show CDR1 as SEHNR and CDR2 as FQNEAQ (reference sequence). Trimming removed 3 bases at V and 0 bases at J, with 9 bases between. The CDR3 extends over 15 amino acids. CDR3 loop: CASSFNPGSGNTIYF. The CDR3 nucleotides are TGTGCCAGCAGCTTTAACCCGGGCTCTGGAAACACCATATATTTT.

The gene calls are TRBV5-1 and TRBJ1-2; a weak D match, TRBD1 (5 bases). The CDR3 has 17 amino acids. Germline V lookup: CDR1 SGHRS, CDR2 YFSETQ. V was pared by 2 bases and J by 1 base, with 18 bases between. This CDR3 reads CASSFSPWRGYNYGYTF. DNA of the CDR3: TGCGCCAGCAGCTTTTCCCCGTGGAGGGGATATAACTATGGCTACACCTTC.

The V gene is TRBV5-1, the J gene TRBJ1-1, with 9 bases fitting TRBD1. This CDR3 spans 14 amino acids. Germline V gives CDR1 SGHRS, CDR2 YFSETQ. V gave up 4 bases and J gave up 4 bases; unmatched junction bases: 5. CDR3 nucleotides: TGCGCCAGCAGCCGGACAGGGGATGGCACTGAAGCTTTCTTT. This codes for CASSRTGDGTEAFF.

V is TRBV5-1 and J is TRBJ2-5; D is unclear. The CDR3 contains 15 residues. Trimming removed 0 bases at V and 1 base at J, with 10 bases between. Germline assignment: CDR1 SGHRS and CDR2 YFSETQ. CDR3 protein: CASSLGSVPQETQYF. The CDR3 DNA sequence: TGCGCCAGCAGCTTGGGCAGTGTGCCCCAAGAGACCCAGTACTTC.

The chain joins TRBV5-4 to TRBJ2-5; 10 bases agree with TRBD2. This CDR3 comprises 18 residues. Per germline, CDR1 SGHNT and CDR2 YYREEE (reference sequence). Trimming cost V 3 bases and J 1 base; bases outside gene matches: 12. The CDR3 loop is CASSSIQGPSGGQETQYF. The CDR3 DNA is TGTGCCAGCAGCTCCATCCAGGGCCCTAGCGGGGGCCAAGAGACCCAGTACTTC.

The chain uses TRBV7-3 and TRBJ2-1, with TRBD2 identical over 7 bases. This CDR3 is built from 15 residues. Unmatched junction bases numbered 5, after V lost 5 bases and J lost 1 base. Germline CDR1 and CDR2: SGHTA and FQGTGA. In DNA, the CDR3 is TGTGCCAGCAGCCAGGGAGGGGAATCCTACAATGAGCAGTTCTTC. Translation gives CASSQGGESYNEQFF.

The rearrangement uses TRBV6-6 and TRBJ1-6, with a weak D call TRBD1 (5 bases). Germline values: CDR1 MNHNY, CDR2 SVGAGI (reference sequence). The CDR3 is made up of 13 amino acids. V lost 5 bases to trimming and J lost 9 bases, with 11 bases between them. CDR3 protein: CASSNPTASPLHF. The CDR3 DNA is TGTGCCAGCAGTAACCCGACAGCTTCACCCCTCCACTTT.

The chain recombines TRBV6-5 with TRBJ1-6; D possibly corresponds to TRBD1 (6 bases). Trimming cost V 7 bases and J 6 bases, with 10 bases left between them. Germline V lookup: CDR1 MNHEY, CDR2 SVGAGI. The CDR3 has 13 amino acids. The CDR3 protein is CASKGTLNSPLHF. CDR3 nucleotides: TGTGCCAGCAAGGGGACACTTAATTCACCCCTCCACTTT.